One TCR beta chain is described in this entry. The assay was immunoSEQ multiplex PCR, and TCRdb's table has in-frame clones only and misses some. The sample contains about 53,000 clones, 85% to 95% of which appear only once. The data were obtained in a study of T cell changes during pregnancy in multiple sclerosis. V gave up 1 base and J gave up 0 bases; unmatched junction bases: 4. Germline V gene lookup returns CDR1 LNHDA and CDR2 SQIVND (reference sequence). The CDR3 spans 17 residues. The receptor was derived from a female donor with multiple sclerosis, enrolled in a pregnancy study. The sequencing here drew on CD4+ T cells from peripheral blood mononuclear cells, taken in the third trimester of pregnancy. The chain links TRBV19 to TRBJ2-3; 10 bases are a match to TRBD2. The chain's CDR3 is CASSIVTSGSSTDTQYF. The CDR3 DNA sequence: TGTGCCAGTAGTATAGTGACTAGCGGGTCTAGCACAGATACGCAGTATTTT.